This T cell receptor beta chain was found in a study of shared clonotypes between healthy human individuals (dated by TCRdb to the early 2020s). Study-level background: The cohort comprised two women and a few men aged 18 to 49 years. Per donor, leukapheresis produced somewhere between about 0.94 and 10 billion PBMCs. Per donor, three plates each were used for CD4 naive and CD4 memory, two for CD8 naive, and one for CD8 memory. To increase sequencing depth and limit assay-specific biases, different laboratories used diverse techniques to prepare libraries and sequence TCR repertoires. To estimate repertoire size and how much clonotype sharing occurs between individuals, the study deeply sequenced the blood TCR repertoires of roughly 5 healthy adults.

Donors were healthy HIV-negative adults with no recently reported acute infections or vaccinations. Only Caucasian adults living in Nashville, Tennessee, USA were represented among the donors. CD4+ T cells were enriched through magnetic negative selection, after which naive cells were positively selected on CD45RA and the remaining negative fraction served as the memory subset. Blood was obtained by leukapheresis, after which PBMCs were separated by Ficoll-Histopaque density gradient centrifugation and cryopreserved in liquid nitrogen vapor phase. Analytical flow cytometry was used to check the purity and quantity of every magnetically sorted T cell population. Each sorted fraction had its genomic DNA isolated and then quantified by UV absorbance on a Nanodrop 2000c. Worth noting for this clone: No antigen is known for it. Within one base of it there is no much larger clone, and no base qualities were kept.

Beyond this particular receptor, the publication reports: Rarefaction of sorted-subset datasets indicated incomplete sequencing despite the large sequencing depth. Across a few donors, around 5.4% of naive CD4, 3% to 3.5% of naive CD8, about 2% of memory CD4, and 0.3% to 0.45% of memory CD8 clonotypes were shared. The small number of donors limited the genetic and exposure-history diversity represented. Compared with non-shared clonotypes, clonotypes shared by all four sorted-subset donors had higher generation probabilities. Sampling was restricted to blood, and TCR repertoires in tissue are likely to differ from TCR repertoires in blood. Naive subsets generally had larger estimated clonotype richness than memory subsets. Based on pairwise subsampling, the degree of clonotype sharing among donors was expected to be affected by sequencing depth.

TCR CDR3 regions were amplified from genomic DNA by multiplex PCR using the deep immunoSEQ assay. Extracted genomic DNA from each cell subset was spread evenly across all wells of several immunoSEQ 96-well plates, with each plate serving as a replicate. For sorted subsets, about 200 ng genomic DNA, equal to 30,000 to 35,000 T cell genomes, was loaded into each replicate PCR. Purified libraries were measured with a Qubit 3.0 fluorometer, size-checked on a Bioanalyzer 2100, and measured again with the KAPA Library Quantification kit. A separate single-read 150-cycle Illumina NextSeq 550 flow cell was used to sequence each immunoSEQ 96-well plate. The authors' analysis ran thus. Because only junctional sequences without quality scores were contained in the immunoSEQ output, filtering matching that applied to full-length reads could not be performed. To assign V/J genes and CDR3, sequences were annotated using PyIR, a Python wrapper for IgBLAST v1.9, with IMGT germline references. Reads were removed for weak V/J assignments (E-value above 1e-6), missing CDR3, stop codons, out-of-frame junctions, or ambiguous translated residues. V3J clonotypes were defined as sequences sharing an identical inferred V gene, J gene, and CDR3 amino acid sequence. Percentage overlap between repertoires was calculated by dividing the number of shared unique clonotypes by the size of the smaller repertoire. RTK rarefaction, the Chao1 estimator, and Recon v2.1 estimates of unobserved clonotypes were used to assess repertoire richness. OLGA was used to compute generation probabilities for all TCRbeta clonotypes that the gDNA method yielded from a few donors. TCRdb carries this immuneACCESS record with in-frame sequences only. Its versions omit some clonotypes, under half of them owing to an unresolved V gene in the studies checked, with the rest unexplained. V and J calls and clone size come straight from that table; D and trimming were deduced from the DNA. The sample has 1.5 million to 1.9 million clones on record, around 98% of them singletons. The biggest ten clones account for 0.4% to 0.45% of the sample.

The CDR3 goes from the cysteine to the phenylalanine over 11 residues. The read is trimmed to its CDR3 DNA, 33 bases read in frame from base 1. Via the germline V gene, CDR1 is MDHEN and CDR2 SYDVKM. A distance of 5 bases separates the germline ends of V and J, which lose 4 bases and 4 bases respectively. The sample taken for sequencing was naive CD4+ T cells sorted from blood. This sample's cell subset or site label indicates: CD45RA+ positively selected. The rearranged segments are TRBV28 and TRBJ2-7; no D gene call is confident. The receptor was isolated from a man aged 30-40 years in good health. The DNA reads as follows: TGTGCCAGCAGTTACAAATACGAGCAGTACTTC. It is translated as CASSYKYEQYF.